This T cell receptor (beta chain) was captured by sequencing in a study of T cell responses to AZD1222 COVID-19 vaccine. Germline loops: CDR1 PRHDT, CDR2 FYEKMQ (reference sequence). Between the trimmed V and J ends, which lost 4 bases and 6 bases, there was a span of 12 bases. There are 14 residues in the CDR3. Libraries were prepared by immunoSEQ multiplex PCR; TCRdb keeps only in-frame clonotypes and omits some of them. Of 140,000 to 150,000 clones detected, around 90% appear once; the ten largest clones hold about 4%. Of note for this clone: The antigen is unknown.

Second doses that came at about 4 or about 12 weeks were put together. General study findings and limits: The study found vaccine-associated CD4 TCRs spanning spike, dominant at 160-218 and 743-854. Possibly, clonal diversity was underestimated; donors were largely white British and included more females.

This specimen consisted of peripheral blood, obtained 28 days after the second AZD1222 dose. The sequence derives from an adult who received the AZD1222 COVID-19 vaccine. The gene calls are TRBV13 and TRBJ2-2, with a possible D match to TRBD1 (7 bases). CDR3 coding DNA: TGTGCCAGCAGCTCCGGAGGGGGCTCCGGGGAGCTGTTTTTT. It specifies CASSSGGGSGELFF.